The source of this T cell receptor (beta chain) is a study of shared clonotypes between healthy human individuals. Study-wide results and limits: Unshared clonotypes carried lower generation probabilities than those common to all four donors.

About this clone itself: The antigen is undetermined.

Germline V lookup: CDR1 SSHAT, CDR2 FNYEAQ (reference sequence). This CDR3 region has 15 residues. V lost 5 bases and J lost 1; bases outside the gene matches: 4. Data came from immunoSEQ multiplex PCR; TCRdb stores just in-frame clones and leaves some out. This sample has fewer than 1.6 million clones, with approximately 98.5% found just once. The clonotype comes from a man aged 25-45 years in good health. Sequencing used naive CD4+ T cells sorted from blood. Subset meaning: CD45RA+ positively selected. The V and J genes are TRBV7-7 and TRBJ2-3; 9 nucleotides match TRBD1. CDR3 nucleotides: TGTGCCAGCAGCACCGGGACAGGGCGCACAGATACGCAGTATTTT. This gives the protein CASSTGTGRTDTQYF. The whole variable domain, filled in from reference TRBV7-7 and TRBJ2-3, reads GAGVSQSPRYKVTKRGQDVTLRCDPISSHATLYWYQQALGQGPEFLTYFNYEAQPDKSGLPSDRFSAERPEGSISTLTIQRTEQRDSAMYRCASSTGTGRTDTQYFGPGTRLTVL.